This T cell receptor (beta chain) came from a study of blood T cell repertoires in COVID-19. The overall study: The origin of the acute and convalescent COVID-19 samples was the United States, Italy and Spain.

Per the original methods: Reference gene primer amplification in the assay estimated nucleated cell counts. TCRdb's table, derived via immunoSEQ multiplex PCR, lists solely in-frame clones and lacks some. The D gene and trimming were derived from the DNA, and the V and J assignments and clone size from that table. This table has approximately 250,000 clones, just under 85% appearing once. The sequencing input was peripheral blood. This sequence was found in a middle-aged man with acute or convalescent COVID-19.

CDR3 DNA sequence: TGTGCCAGCCAGTTCCCAAAAACAGGGGATGGCTACACCTTC. Residues: CASQFPKTGDGYTF. The chain recombines TRBV6-6 with TRBJ1-2, with 7 bases matching TRBD1. Unmatched junction bases numbered 12, after V lost 8 bases and J lost 6 bases. Germline lookup yields CDR1 MNHNY and CDR2 SVGAGI (reference sequence). This CDR3 comprises 14 residues.